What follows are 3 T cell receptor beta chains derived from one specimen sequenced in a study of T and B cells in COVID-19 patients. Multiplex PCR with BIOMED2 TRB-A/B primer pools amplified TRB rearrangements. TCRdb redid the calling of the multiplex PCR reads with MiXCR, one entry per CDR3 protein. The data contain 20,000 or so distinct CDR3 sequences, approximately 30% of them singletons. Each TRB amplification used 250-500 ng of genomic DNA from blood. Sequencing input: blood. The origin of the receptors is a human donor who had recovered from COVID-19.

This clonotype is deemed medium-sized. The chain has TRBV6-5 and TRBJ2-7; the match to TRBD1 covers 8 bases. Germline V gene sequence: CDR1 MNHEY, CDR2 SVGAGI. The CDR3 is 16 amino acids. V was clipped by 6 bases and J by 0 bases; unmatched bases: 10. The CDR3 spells CASRRGTGGSSYEQYF. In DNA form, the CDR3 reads TGTGCCAGCAGACGAGGAACAGGGGGTAGCTCCTACGAGCAGTACTTC.

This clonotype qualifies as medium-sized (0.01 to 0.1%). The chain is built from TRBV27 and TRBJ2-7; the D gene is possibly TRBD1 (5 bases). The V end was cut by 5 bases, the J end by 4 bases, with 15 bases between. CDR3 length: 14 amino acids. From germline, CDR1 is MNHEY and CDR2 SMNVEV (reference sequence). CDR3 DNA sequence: TGTGCCAGCAGTATTGCCCGTGCAGGGTACGAGCAGTACTTC. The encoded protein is CASSIARAGYEQYF.

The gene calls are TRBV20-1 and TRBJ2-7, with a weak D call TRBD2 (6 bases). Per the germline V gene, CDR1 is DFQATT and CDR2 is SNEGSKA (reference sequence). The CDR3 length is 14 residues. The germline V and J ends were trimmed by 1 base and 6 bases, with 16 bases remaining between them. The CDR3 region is CSARGRTTEAEQYF. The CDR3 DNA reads TGCAGTGCTAGAGGTAGGACTACTGAAGCCGAGCAGTACTTC.